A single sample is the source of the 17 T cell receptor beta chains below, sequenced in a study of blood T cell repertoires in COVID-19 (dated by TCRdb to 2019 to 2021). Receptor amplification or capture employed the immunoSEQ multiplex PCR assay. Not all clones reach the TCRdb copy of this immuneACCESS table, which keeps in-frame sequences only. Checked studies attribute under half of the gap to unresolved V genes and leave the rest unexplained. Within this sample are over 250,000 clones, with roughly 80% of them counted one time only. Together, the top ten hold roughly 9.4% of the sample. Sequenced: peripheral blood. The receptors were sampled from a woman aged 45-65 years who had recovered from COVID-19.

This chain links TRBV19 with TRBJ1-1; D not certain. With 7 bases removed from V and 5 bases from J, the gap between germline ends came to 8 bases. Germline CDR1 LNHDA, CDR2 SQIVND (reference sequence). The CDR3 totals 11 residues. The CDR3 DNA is TGTGCCAGTATGTCGGGGACTGAAGCTTTCTTT. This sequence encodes CASMSGTEAFF.

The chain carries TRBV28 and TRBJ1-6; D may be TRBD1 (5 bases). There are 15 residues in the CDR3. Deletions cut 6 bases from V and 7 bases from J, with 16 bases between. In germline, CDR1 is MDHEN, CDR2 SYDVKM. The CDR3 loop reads CASSVGPGMNSPLHF. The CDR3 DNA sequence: TGTGCCAGCAGCGTAGGGCCAGGGATGAATTCACCCCTCCACTTT.

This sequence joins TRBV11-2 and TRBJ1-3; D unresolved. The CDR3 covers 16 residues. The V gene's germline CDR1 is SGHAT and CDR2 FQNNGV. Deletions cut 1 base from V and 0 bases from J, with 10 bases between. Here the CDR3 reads CASSLVSHLSGNTIYF. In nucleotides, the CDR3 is TGTGCCAGCAGCTTAGTTAGTCACCTCTCTGGAAACACCATATATTTT.

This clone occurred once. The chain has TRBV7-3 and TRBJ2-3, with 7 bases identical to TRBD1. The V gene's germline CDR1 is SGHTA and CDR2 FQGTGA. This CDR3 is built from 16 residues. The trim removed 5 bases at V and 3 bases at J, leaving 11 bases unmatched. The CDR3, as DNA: TGTGCCAGCAGCCCACACCAAAGGGGGCAGACAGATACGCAGTATTTT. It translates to CASSPHQRGQTDTQYF.

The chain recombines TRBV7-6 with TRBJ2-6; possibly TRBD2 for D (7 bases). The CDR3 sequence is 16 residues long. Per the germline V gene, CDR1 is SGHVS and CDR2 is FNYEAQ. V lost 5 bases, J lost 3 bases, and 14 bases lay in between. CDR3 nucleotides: TGTGCCAGCAGCGATAGGCGGGGGCGTGGGGCCAACGTCCTGACTTTC. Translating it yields CASSDRRGRGANVLTF.

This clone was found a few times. The DNA of the CDR3 is TGTGCCAGCAACCGACAGGGGGTTGAAAAACTGTTTTTT. This codes for CASNRQGVEKLFF. This chain links TRBV5-6 with TRBJ1-4, with 9 bases aligning to TRBD1. This CDR3 is built from 13 residues. Germline CDR1 SGHDT, CDR2 YYEEEE. The J segment lost 7 bases and the V segment lost 6 bases, leaving 4 bases of the junction unmatched.

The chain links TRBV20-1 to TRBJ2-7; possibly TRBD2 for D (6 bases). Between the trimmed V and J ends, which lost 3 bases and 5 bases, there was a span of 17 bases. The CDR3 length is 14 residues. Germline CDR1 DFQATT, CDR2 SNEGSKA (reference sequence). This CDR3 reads CSASSPRGSNEQYF. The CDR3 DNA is TGCAGTGCTAGTTCCCCCCGGGGGTCTAACGAGCAGTACTTC.

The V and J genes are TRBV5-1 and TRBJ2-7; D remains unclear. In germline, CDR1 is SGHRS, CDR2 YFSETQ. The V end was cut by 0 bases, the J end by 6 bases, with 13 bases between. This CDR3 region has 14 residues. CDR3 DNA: TGCGCCAGCAGCTTGGACAATCAGGTCGGCGAGCAGTACTTC. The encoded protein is CASSLDNQVGEQYF.

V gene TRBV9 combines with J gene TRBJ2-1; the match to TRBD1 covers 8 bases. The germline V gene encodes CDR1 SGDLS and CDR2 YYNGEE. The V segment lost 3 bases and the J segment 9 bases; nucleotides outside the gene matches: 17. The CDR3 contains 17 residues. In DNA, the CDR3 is TGTGCCAGCAGCGCAGACGCGACGGCACAGGGGGGAAGTGAGCAGTTCTTC. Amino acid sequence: CASSADATAQGGSEQFF.

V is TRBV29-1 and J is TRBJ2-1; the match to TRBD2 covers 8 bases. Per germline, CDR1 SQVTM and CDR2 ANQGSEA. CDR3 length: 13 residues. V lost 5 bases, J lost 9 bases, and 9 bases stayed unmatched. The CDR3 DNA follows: TGCAGCGTTCCGGGGGGGCGCTCGGGTGAGCAGTTCTTC. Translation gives CSVPGGRSGEQFF.

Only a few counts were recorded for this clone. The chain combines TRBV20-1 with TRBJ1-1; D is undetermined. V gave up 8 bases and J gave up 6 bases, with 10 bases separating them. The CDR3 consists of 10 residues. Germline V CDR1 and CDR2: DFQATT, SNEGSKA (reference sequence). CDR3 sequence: CSLGPAEAFF. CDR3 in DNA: TGCAGTCTGGGCCCCGCTGAAGCTTTCTTT.

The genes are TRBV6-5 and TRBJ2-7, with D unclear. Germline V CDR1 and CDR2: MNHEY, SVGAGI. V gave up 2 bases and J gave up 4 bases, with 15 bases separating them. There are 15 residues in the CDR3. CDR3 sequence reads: CASSYGSRLSYEQYF. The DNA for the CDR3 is TGTGCCAGCAGTTACGGATCTAGACTGTCTTACGAGCAGTACTTC.

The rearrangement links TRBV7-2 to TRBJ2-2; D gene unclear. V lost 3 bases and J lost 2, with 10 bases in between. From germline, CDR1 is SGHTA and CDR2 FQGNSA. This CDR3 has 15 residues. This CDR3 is CASSFNPSNTGELFF. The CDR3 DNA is TGTGCCAGCAGCTTTAATCCCTCCAACACCGGGGAGCTGTTTTTT.

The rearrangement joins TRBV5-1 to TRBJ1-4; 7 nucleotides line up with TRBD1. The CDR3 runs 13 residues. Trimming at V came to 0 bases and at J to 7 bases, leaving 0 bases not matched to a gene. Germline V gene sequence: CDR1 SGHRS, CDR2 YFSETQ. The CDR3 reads CASSLGQGEKLFF. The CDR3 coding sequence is TGCGCCAGCAGCTTGGGACAGGGTGAAAAACTGTTTTTT.

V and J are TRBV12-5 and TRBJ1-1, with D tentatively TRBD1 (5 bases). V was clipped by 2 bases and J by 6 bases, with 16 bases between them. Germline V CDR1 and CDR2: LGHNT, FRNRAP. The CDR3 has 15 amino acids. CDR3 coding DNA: TGTGCTAGTGGTTTGTATGTGGCCGGGGGGGCTGAAGCTTTCTTT. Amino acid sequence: CASGLYVAGGAEAFF.

CDR3 sequence reads: CSASRAGKETQYF. DNA for the CDR3: TGCAGTGCTAGTAGAGCGGGGAAAGAGACCCAGTACTTC. The rearrangement uses TRBV20-1 and TRBJ2-5; 7 nucleotides agree with TRBD2. CDR1 is DFQATT and CDR2 is SNEGSKA in the germline V gene (reference sequence). Trimming cost V 3 bases and J 3 bases; bases outside gene matches: 4. The length of the CDR3 is 13 residues.

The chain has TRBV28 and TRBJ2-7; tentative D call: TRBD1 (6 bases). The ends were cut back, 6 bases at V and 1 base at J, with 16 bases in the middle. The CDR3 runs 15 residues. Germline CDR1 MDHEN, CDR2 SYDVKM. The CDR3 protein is CASSTPSGASYEQYF. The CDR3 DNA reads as TGTGCCAGCAGCACCCCTTCAGGGGCGTCCTACGAGCAGTACTTC. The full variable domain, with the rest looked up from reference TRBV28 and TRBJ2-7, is DVKVTQSSRYLVKRTGEKVFLECVQDMDHENMFWYRQDPGLGLRLIYFSYDVKMKEKGDIPEGYSVSREKKERFSLILESASTNQTSMYLCASSTPSGASYEQYFGPGTRLTVT.